This T cell receptor (beta chain) was identified during a study of blood T cells in healthy people across ages. For the study at large: There was about one barcoded beta molecule captured by template switching per two T cells.

The authors ran a second PCR of about 6 to 11 cycles using a sample-barcoded 5' primer and a J-beta primer mix. TCRdb processed the 5' RACE reads anew with MiXCR; each CDR3 protein has one entry. The sample records approximately 810,000 distinct CDR3 sequences, 29% being singletons. For this clonotype: Its target is not known.

Broader study findings: Naive and antigen-experienced cells could not be conclusively compared, given unsorted PBMCs.

Trimming removed 5 bases at V and 2 bases at J, with 13 bases between. The CDR3 has 14 residues. Germline CDR1 and CDR2: SGHVS and FNYEAQ. The source of this sequence is a woman over 75 in good health. The J gene is TRBJ2-7, the V gene TRBV7-6; possibly TRBD1 or TRBD2 for D (5 bases each). Sequencing input: blood. Written as DNA, the CDR3 is TGTGCCAGCAGCCCGTGGAGGACAACCTACGAGCAGTACTTC. Amino acids: CASSPWRTTYEQYF.